This T cell receptor (beta chain) was obtained from a study of T cells in pancreatic ductal adenocarcinoma. Clones were read by immunoSEQ multiplex PCR, and TCRdb kept only the in-frame ones, dropping some. The sample has over 100,000 clones; more than 90% are singletons. Surgery without prior neoadjuvant therapy was the treatment of the selected pancreatic ductal adenocarcinoma patients. Study-wide points: Tumor samples had fewer productive templates and about 8-fold fewer unique clonotypes than blood. Enrichment of CD45RO+ effector over naive T cells in tumors may bias clonality. Results skew toward the minority of patients with early-stage disease. Mean clonality was about 0.12 in tumors and roughly 0.068 in blood, not significantly different.

As concerns this clone: Antigen unknown.

Trimming removed 9 bases at V and 0 bases at J, with 12 bases between. The CDR3 contains 13 residues. The germline gives CDR1 MDHEN, CDR2 SYDVKM. This clonotype was obtained from a human donor with pancreatic ductal adenocarcinoma. Source material: PBMCs. The genes are TRBV28 and TRBJ2-7; possibly TRBD2 for D (5 bases). CDR3 amino acids: CASLAYSSYEQYF. The CDR3 DNA reads as TGTGCCAGTCTAGCCTACAGCTCCTACGAGCAGTACTTC.